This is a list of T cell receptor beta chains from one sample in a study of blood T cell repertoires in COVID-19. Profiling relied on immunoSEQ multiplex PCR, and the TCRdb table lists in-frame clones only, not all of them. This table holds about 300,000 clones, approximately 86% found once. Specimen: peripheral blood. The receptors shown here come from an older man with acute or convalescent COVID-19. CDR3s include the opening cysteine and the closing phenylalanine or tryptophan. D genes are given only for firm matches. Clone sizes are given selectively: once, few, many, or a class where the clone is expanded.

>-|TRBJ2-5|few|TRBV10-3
TGTGCCATCAGTGAGTTTGGGGGGTCGGGGCAAGAGACCCAGTACTTC
CAISEFGGSGQETQYF
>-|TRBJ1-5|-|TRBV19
TGTGCCAGTAGTATATATGACAGCTATGGTAATCAGCCCCAGCATTTT
CASSIYDSYGNQPQHF
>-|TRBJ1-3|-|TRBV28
TGTGCCAGCAGTTTAAGACGGGTAGTCGGAAACACCATATATTTT
CASSLRRVVGNTIYF
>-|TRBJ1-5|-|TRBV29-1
TGCAGCGTTGTTGCAGGGTGGAATCAGCCCCAGCATTTT
CSVVAGWNQPQHF
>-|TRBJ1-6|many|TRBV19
TGTGCCAGTAGTATAGCAGCGGGGAATTCACCCCTCCACTTT
CASSIAAGNSPLHF
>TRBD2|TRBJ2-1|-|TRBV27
TGTGCCACCTGGACTAGCGGGGGGACCTACAATGAGCAGTTCTTC
CATWTSGGTYNEQFF
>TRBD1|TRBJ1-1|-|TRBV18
TGTGCCAGCTCACCCACTGCTCGACAGGGCGGGTATAGTGAAGCTTTCTTT
CASSPTARQGGYSEAFF
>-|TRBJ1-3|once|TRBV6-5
TGTGCCAGCAGCCGGGACCGACTAGGAGGAAACACCATATATTTT
CASSRDRLGGNTIYF
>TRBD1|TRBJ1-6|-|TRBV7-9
TGTGCCAGCAGCTTGACAGGGGTAACCCTCCACTTT
CASSLTGVTLHF
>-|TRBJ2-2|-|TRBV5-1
TGCGCCAGCAGCTCCCTGGCAGCCGGGGAGCTGTTTTTT
CASSSLAAGELFF
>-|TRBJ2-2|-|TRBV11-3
TGTGCCAGCAGCTTACAGGGACTCGCGAACACCGGGGAGCTGTTTTTT
CASSLQGLANTGELFF
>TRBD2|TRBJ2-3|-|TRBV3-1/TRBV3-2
TGTGCCAGCAGCCAAGGGACTAGCGGGAGAATAGATACGCAGTATTTT
CASSQGTSGRIDTQYF
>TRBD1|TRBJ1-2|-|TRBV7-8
TGTGCCAGCAGCTTAGGAGGAGGGGGGACAGGGCTGAGCTACACCTTC
CASSLGGGGTGLSYTF
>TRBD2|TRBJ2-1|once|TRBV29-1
TGCAGCGTTGACGGGTACGGGGGGACCCGGAGAAATGAGCAGTTCTTC
CSVDGYGGTRRNEQFF
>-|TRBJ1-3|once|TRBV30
TGTGCCTGGCAGGGGTCTGGAAACACCATATATTTT
CAWQGSGNTIYF
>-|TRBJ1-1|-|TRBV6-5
TGTGCCAGCAGTTACTCGACACACCTGCTGAACACTGAAGCTTTCTTT
CASSYSTHLLNTEAFF
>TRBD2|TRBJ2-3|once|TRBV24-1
TGTGCCACCAGTGACCCAAACCCGCAGCGGGAGGGCGCCACAGATACGCAGTATTTT
CATSDPNPQREGATDTQYF
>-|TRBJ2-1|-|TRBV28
TGTGCCAGCAGAACGACTCACAATGAGCAGTTCTTC
CASRTTHNEQFF
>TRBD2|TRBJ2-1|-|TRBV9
TGTGCCAGCAGCGTATTAGCGGGAAGTTCCTACAATGAGCAGTTCTTC
CASSVLAGSSYNEQFF
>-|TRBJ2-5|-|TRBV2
TGTGCCAGCAGTGGGTTGACTACCACCCAAGAGACCCAGTACTTC
CASSGLTTTQETQYF
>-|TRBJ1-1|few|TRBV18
TGTGCCAGCTCCAGGGACATGAACACTGAAGCTTTCTTT
CASSRDMNTEAFF
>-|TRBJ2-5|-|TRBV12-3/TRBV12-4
TGTGCCAGCAGTTTTTATAATCAAGAGACCCAGTACTTC
CASSFYNQETQYF
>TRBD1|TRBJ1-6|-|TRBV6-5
TGTGCCAGCAGTTCACCGACAGGGGGCAATAATTCACCCCTCCACTTT
CASSSPTGGNNSPLHF
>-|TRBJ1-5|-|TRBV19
TGTGCCAGTAGTATCTCGCCCCGGAGTAGCAATCAGCCCCAGCATTTT
CASSISPRSSNQPQHF
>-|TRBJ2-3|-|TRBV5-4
TGTGCCAGCAGCCAAGGACAAATGACAGATACGCAGTATTTT
CASSQGQMTDTQYF
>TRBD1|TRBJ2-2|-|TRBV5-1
TGCGCCAGCAGCCCCAGACAGGGGAACACCGGGGAGCTGTTTTTT
CASSPRQGNTGELFF
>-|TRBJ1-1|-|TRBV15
TGTGCCACCAGCATACCAGGGTTCTCGAACACTGAAGCTTTCTTT
CATSIPGFSNTEAFF
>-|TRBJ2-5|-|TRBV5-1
TGCGCCAGCAGCTTGGTCACAGAAGAGACCCAGTACTTC
CASSLVTEETQYF
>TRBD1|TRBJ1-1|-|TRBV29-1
TGCAGCGTTCTAGGGACAGGGAACACTGAAGCTTTCTTT
CSVLGTGNTEAFF
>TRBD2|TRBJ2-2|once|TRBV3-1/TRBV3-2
TGTGCCAGCAGCCGTCGACTAGCGGGAGACCCCCAATACACCGGGGAGCTGTTTTTT
CASSRRLAGDPQYTGELFF
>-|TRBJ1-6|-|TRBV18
TGTGCCAGCTCCACCGACAGTGGTGATTCACCCCTCCACTTT
CASSTDSGDSPLHF
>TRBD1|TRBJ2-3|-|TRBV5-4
TGTGCCAGCAGCGGGTTGCGGAACCGCGGTGGGACAGGGGTGGATACGCAGTATTTT
CASSGLRNRGGTGVDTQYF